The next 27 T cell receptor beta chains were all read from a single sample in a study of T cell responses to AZD1222 COVID-19 vaccine. Some clones are missing from TCRdb's copy, which holds only in-frame ones; the method was immunoSEQ multiplex PCR. The table has 90,000 to 120,000 clones, approximately 90% seen once. The source was peripheral blood, collected 28 days after the second AZD1222 dose. Receptor source: an adult who received the AZD1222 COVID-19 vaccine.

This clone was observed a single time. The chain employs TRBV29-1 and TRBJ1-5; D perhaps matches TRBD1 (6 bases). The CDR3 sequence is 12 residues long. The V end was cut by 4 bases, the J end by 6 bases, with 10 bases between. Germline values: CDR1 SQVTM, CDR2 ANQGSEA. The CDR3 protein is CSVGGPGQPQHF. CDR3 DNA: TGCAGCGTTGGGGGGCCCGGTCAGCCCCAGCATTTT.

J is TRBJ2-7 and V is TRBV2; a weak D match, TRBD2 (6 bases). Trimming cost V 7 bases and J 3 bases, with 13 bases left between them. The germline gives CDR1 SNHLY, CDR2 FYNNEI. CDR3 length: 13 residues. The CDR3 here is CASIGIGGYEQYF. Written as DNA, the CDR3 is TGTGCCAGCATCGGCATCGGGGGCTACGAGCAGTACTTC.

The chain employs TRBV5-1 and TRBJ1-4; D call uncertain. Germline V gene data show CDR1 as SGHRS and CDR2 as YFSETQ. The CDR3 runs to 15 residues. V was cut by 0 bases and J by 0 bases, with 6 bases left in between. CDR3 region: CASSLGSSTNEKLFF. CDR3 coding DNA: TGCGCCAGCAGCTTGGGCTCATCAACTAATGAAAAACTGTTTTTT.

J is TRBJ1-1 and V is TRBV5-4, with 8 bases identical to TRBD1. The germline V gene has CDR1 SGHNT and CDR2 YYREEE (reference sequence). This CDR3 contains 15 residues. Losses at the gene ends were 0 bases for V and 4 bases for J; bases not matched to a gene: 5. The CDR3 protein is CASSLETGVATEAFF. The CDR3 bases are TGTGCCAGCAGCTTGGAGACAGGGGTGGCCACTGAAGCTTTCTTT.

V and J are TRBV9 and TRBJ2-7, with 7 bases identical to TRBD2. V lost 1 base and J lost 6; bases outside the gene matches: 7. This CDR3 has 14 amino acids. Germline CDR1 reads SGDLS; CDR2 reads YYNGEE. The DNA for the CDR3 is TGTGCCAGCAGCGTAACTCCAACGGGGGGCGAGCAGTACTTC. Amino acids: CASSVTPTGGEQYF.

The J gene is TRBJ2-3, the V gene TRBV29-1, with no clear D. Germline V gives CDR1 SQVTM, CDR2 ANQGSEA. The CDR3 spans 13 residues. The V end lost 4 bases, the J end lost 4 bases, and 12 bases lay between the germline ends. This CDR3 reads CSVGGVVPDTQYF. As DNA, the CDR3 is TGCAGCGTTGGTGGAGTAGTCCCAGATACGCAGTATTTT.

With regard to this clone: Other DNA sequences in this sample translate to the same CDR3. The gene calls are TRBV7-9 and TRBJ1-4; possibly TRBD1 for D (5 bases). The CDR3 loop spans 14 amino acids. Trimming pared 1 base from V and 7 bases from J, leaving 10 bases between. Germline CDR1 SEHNR, CDR2 FQNEAQ (reference sequence). The DNA for the CDR3 is TGTGCCAGCAGCTTAGGTCAGGGAAGTGAAAAACTGTTTTTT. Its translation: CASSLGQGSEKLFF.

The chain recombines TRBV10-1 with TRBJ2-6; 7 bases fit TRBD1. CDR1 is WNHNN and CDR2 is SYGVQD in the germline V gene (reference sequence). The CDR3 has 15 amino acids. V trimming: 10 bases; J trimming: 5 bases; junction bases outside the gene matches: 11. CDR3 sequence (DNA): TGCGCCATCAGAACAGGGGCAAACAGGGCCAACGTCCTGACTTTC. It is translated as CAIRTGANRANVLTF.

The chain couples TRBV9 to TRBJ2-3, with 9 bases identical to TRBD2. V shed 0 bases and J 6 bases; nucleotides not matched to a gene: 8. The CDR3 runs to 16 residues. Germline V gene lookup returns CDR1 SGDLS and CDR2 YYNGEE. In nucleotides, the CDR3 is TGTGCCAGCAGCGTAGGCCCTAGCGGGGTCCAGGATACGCAGTATTTT. Translating gives CASSVGPSGVQDTQYF.

The gene calls are TRBV30 and TRBJ1-1; D is perhaps TRBD1 (5 bases). Germline CDR1 GTSNPN, CDR2 SVGIG (reference sequence). The germline V and J ends were trimmed by 0 bases and 0 bases, with 5 bases remaining between them. CDR3 length: 13 residues. CDR3 nucleotides: TGTGCCTGGAGTGTAGGGGTGAACACTGAAGCTTTCTTT. It codes for CAWSVGVNTEAFF. The whole variable domain, remainder taken from reference TRBV30 and TRBJ1-1, is SQTIHQWPATLVQPVGSPLSLECTVEGTSNPNLYWYRQAAGRGLQLLFYSVGIGQISSEVPQNLSASRPQDRQFILSSKKLLLSDSGFYLCAWSVGVNTEAFFGQGTRLTVV.

This chain connects TRBV30 to TRBJ1-1, with D unclear. V was shortened by 3 bases and J by 8 bases, with 22 bases between the two germline ends. The CDR3 spans 15 residues. CDR1 GTSNPN and CDR2 SVGIG come from the germline V gene (reference sequence). The CDR3 here is CAWRAGRSTVGEAFF. The CDR3 DNA sequence: TGTGCCTGGAGGGCCGGACGGAGCACAGTTGGGGAAGCTTTCTTT.

The rearrangement links TRBV11-2 to TRBJ1-6, with 10 bases that match TRBD1. Germline-derived CDR1 and CDR2 are SGHAT and FQNNGV. This CDR3 has 16 residues. The trim removed 2 bases at V and 7 bases at J, leaving 5 bases unmatched. The CDR3 reads CASSLQLGQGNSPLHF. The CDR3 bases are TGTGCCAGCAGCTTACAATTGGGACAGGGGAATTCACCCCTCCACTTT.

This chain joins TRBV5-8 and TRBJ2-1, with TRBD2 identical over 11 bases. The germline V gene has CDR1 SGHTS and CDR2 YDEGEE. There are 17 residues in the CDR3. J was trimmed by 7 bases and V by 4 bases; bases with no gene match: 13. The DNA for the CDR3 is TGTGCCAGCAGCCCTATGGTGGCTAGCGGGGGGTGGAATGAGCAGTTCTTC. As protein: CASSPMVASGGWNEQFF.

The CDR3 sequence is CASSLARGARTNEKLFF. DNA for the CDR3: TGTGCCAGCAGCTTAGCGCGGGGGGCGCGGACTAATGAAAAACTGTTTTTT. The genes are TRBV7-8 and TRBJ1-4; maybe TRBD1 (6 bases). This CDR3 contains 17 residues. The V and J ends lost 0 bases and 2 bases respectively, with 13 bases between them. From germline, CDR1 is SGHVS and CDR2 FQNEAQ.

This chain connects TRBV7-2 to TRBJ1-1; the D gene is possibly TRBD1 (5 bases). This CDR3 spans 15 amino acids. Trimming took 0 bases from V and 1 from J, leaving 9 bases between them. Germline V gene data show CDR1 as SGHTA and CDR2 as FQGNSA. The CDR3 DNA sequence: TGTGCCAGCAGCTTAGCGGGGGTTGGGAACACTGAAGCTTTCTTT. Protein product: CASSLAGVGNTEAFF.

This sequence joins TRBV10-3 and TRBJ1-5; possible D gene TRBD1, 5 bases. In germline, CDR1 is ENHRY, CDR2 SYGVKD. The CDR3 sequence is 13 residues long. V lost 9 bases to trimming and J lost 6 bases, with 15 bases between them. The CDR3 DNA reads TGTGCCATTGGAAGCAGGGAGTTTCAGCCCCAGCATTTT. Encoded protein: CAIGSREFQPQHF.

This rearrangement joins TRBV6-5 to TRBJ1-4, with 9 bases identical to TRBD1. J gave up 7 bases and V 11 bases, and 8 bases lay outside the gene matches. The CDR3 covers 13 residues. CDR1 is MNHEY, CDR2 SVGAGI, per germline. CDR3 residues: CAAQTGGGEKLFF. The CDR3 DNA reads as TGTGCCGCCCAGACAGGGGGAGGTGAAAAACTGTTTTTT.

This chain joins TRBV6-1 and TRBJ2-4; either TRBD1 or TRBD2 may supply D (5 bases each). Germline CDR1 reads MNHNS; CDR2 reads SASEGT. This CDR3 is 12 amino acids long. V was trimmed by 2 bases and J by 8 bases, leaving 7 bases between them. DNA of the CDR3: TGTGCCAGCAGTGAATTGGGACACATTCAGTACTTC. Translating it yields CASSELGHIQYF.

The table lists this clone with a count of one. The chain carries TRBV9 and TRBJ1-1, with a weak D call TRBD1 (5 bases). The CDR3 has 14 amino acids. Germline CDR1 SGDLS, CDR2 YYNGEE. The V gene lost 4 bases and the J gene lost 4 bases, with 14 bases spanning the gap. The CDR3 reads CASSPDRRGTEAFF. The CDR3 coding sequence is TGTGCCAGCAGCCCCGACCGGAGGGGCACTGAAGCTTTCTTT.

The CDR3 reads CASSLSLNSPLHF. CDR3 nucleotide sequence: TGTGCCAGCAGCTTATCTTTGAATTCACCCCTCCACTTT. The rearrangement uses TRBV7-2 and TRBJ1-6; D not certain. Per the germline V gene, CDR1 is SGHTA and CDR2 is FQGNSA. This CDR3 is built from 13 residues. V lost 2 bases and J lost 7, with 6 bases in between.

The V call is TRBV7-3, the J call TRBJ1-1, with D possibly being TRBD1 (6 bases). The CDR3 runs to 13 residues. Trimming left V 3 bases short and J 4 bases short, with 9 bases between. Per the germline V gene, CDR1 is SGHTA and CDR2 is FQGTGA. This CDR3 is CASSFQGSTEAFF. CDR3 bases: TGTGCCAGCAGCTTTCAGGGGAGCACTGAAGCTTTCTTT.

In this sample, this clone turned up once. The chain couples TRBV2 to TRBJ2-7; D perhaps matches TRBD2 (5 bases). This CDR3 comprises 17 residues. Germline CDR1 and CDR2: SNHLY and FYNNEI. V was shortened by 8 bases and J by 1 base, with 24 bases between the two germline ends. CDR3 sequence: CASSAPVQARGSYEQYF. The CDR3 coding sequence is TGTGCCAGCTCGGCGCCAGTACAAGCACGGGGTTCCTACGAGCAGTACTTC.

The V and J genes are TRBV5-1 and TRBJ2-5, with TRBD1 identical over 12 bases. This CDR3 is built from 14 residues. Per the germline V gene, CDR1 is SGHRS and CDR2 is YFSETQ. V gave up 5 bases and J gave up 4 bases; unmatched junction bases: 3. The CDR3 DNA follows: TGCGCCAGCAGTCGGGACAGGGGGCGAGAGACCCAGTACTTC. This encodes CASSRDRGRETQYF. Complete variable domain (other parts from reference TRBV5-1 and TRBJ2-5): KAGVTQTPRYLIKTRGQQVTLSCSPISGHRSVSWYQQTPGQGLQFLFEYFSETQRNKGNFPGRFSGRQFSNSRSEMNVSTLELGDSALYLCASSRDRGRETQYFGPGTRLLVL.

V and J are TRBV2 and TRBJ2-2; the D is unclear. Trimming removed 2 bases at V and 1 base at J, with 11 bases between. The germline gives CDR1 SNHLY, CDR2 FYNNEI. The CDR3 consists of 16 residues. CDR3 sequence (DNA): TGTGCCAGCAGTGAAATCGGCCCTGGGAACACCGGGGAGCTGTTTTTT. Encoded protein: CASSEIGPGNTGELFF. The full variable domain, in which reference TRBV2 and TRBJ2-2 provide the parts outside the CDR3, is EPEVTQTPSHQVTQMGQEVILRCVPISNHLYFYWYRQILGQKVEFLVSFYNNEISEKSEIFDDQFSVERPDGSNFTLKIRSTKLEDSAMYFCASSEIGPGNTGELFFGEGSRLTVL.

This clone showed up just once. The chain uses TRBV6-5 and TRBJ1-4; no clear D. The germline V and J ends were trimmed by 5 bases and 8 bases, with 9 bases remaining between them. The CDR3 is 12 amino acids. Looked up from germline, CDR1 is MNHEY and CDR2 is SVGAGI. The CDR3 region is CASSRLYEKLFF. CDR3 coding DNA: TGTGCCAGCAGTCGTCTGTACGAAAAACTGTTTTTT.

The V and J genes are TRBV3-1 (or the pseudogene TRBV3-2) and TRBJ1-1; 9 nucleotides agree with TRBD1. The CDR3 contains 15 residues. Trimming removed 0 bases from V and 10 bases from J; junction bases left unmatched: 9. CDR1 and CDR2 from the germline V gene are LGHDT and YNNKEL (reference sequence). CDR3 in amino acids: CASSQEPRTGGTAFF. The DNA for the CDR3 is TGTGCCAGCAGCCAAGAGCCAAGAACAGGGGGCACAGCTTTCTTT.

V gene TRBV10-1 combines with J gene TRBJ2-1; D is perhaps TRBD1 (6 bases). Germline CDR1 WNHNN, CDR2 SYGVQD (reference sequence). The CDR3 has 14 residues. V was cut by 4 bases and J by 6 bases, with 13 bases left in between. The CDR3 coding sequence is TGCGCCAGCAGTGGTAGGGGGTCAACCAATGAGCAGTTCTTC. It specifies CASSGRGSTNEQFF.